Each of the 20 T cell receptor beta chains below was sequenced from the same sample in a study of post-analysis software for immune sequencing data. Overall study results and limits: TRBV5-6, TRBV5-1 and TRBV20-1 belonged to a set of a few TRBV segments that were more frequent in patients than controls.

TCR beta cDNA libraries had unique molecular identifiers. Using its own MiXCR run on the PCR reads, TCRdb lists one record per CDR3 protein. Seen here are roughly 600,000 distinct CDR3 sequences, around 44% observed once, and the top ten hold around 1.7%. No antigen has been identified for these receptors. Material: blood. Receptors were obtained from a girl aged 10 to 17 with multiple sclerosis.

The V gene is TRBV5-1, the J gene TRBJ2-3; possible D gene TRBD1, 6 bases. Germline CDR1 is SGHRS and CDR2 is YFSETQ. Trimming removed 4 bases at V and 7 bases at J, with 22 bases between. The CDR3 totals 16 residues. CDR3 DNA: TGCGCCAGCAGCCCCGACCGGGCCAGGGGTCGTAATACGCAGTATTTT. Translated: CASSPDRARGRNTQYF.

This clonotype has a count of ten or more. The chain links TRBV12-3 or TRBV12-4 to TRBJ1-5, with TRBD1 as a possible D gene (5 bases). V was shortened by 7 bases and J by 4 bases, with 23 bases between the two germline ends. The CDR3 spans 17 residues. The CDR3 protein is CASTSLNRSPLNQPQHF. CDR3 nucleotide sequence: TGTGCCAGCACTTCCCTTAACAGGAGCCCTCTTAATCAGCCCCAGCATTTT.

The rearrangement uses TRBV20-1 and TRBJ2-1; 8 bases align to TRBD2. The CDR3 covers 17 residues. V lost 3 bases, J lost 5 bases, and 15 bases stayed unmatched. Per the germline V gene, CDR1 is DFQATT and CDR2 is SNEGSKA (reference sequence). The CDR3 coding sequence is TGCAGTGCTAGCCGGCGGAGCGGGACTAGGGTCCACAATGAGCAGTTCTTC. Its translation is CSASRRSGTRVHNEQFF.

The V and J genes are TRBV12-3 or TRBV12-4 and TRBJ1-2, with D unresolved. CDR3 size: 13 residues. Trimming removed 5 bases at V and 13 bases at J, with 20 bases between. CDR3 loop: CASSPNEGTKCTF. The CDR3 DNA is TGTGCCAGCAGTCCCAACGAGGGAACAAAGTGCACCTTC.

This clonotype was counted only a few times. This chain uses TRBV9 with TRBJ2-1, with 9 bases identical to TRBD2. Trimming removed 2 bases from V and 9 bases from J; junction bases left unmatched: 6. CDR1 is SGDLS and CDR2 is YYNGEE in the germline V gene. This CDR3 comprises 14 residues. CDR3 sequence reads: CASSVRTSAGEQFF. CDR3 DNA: TGTGCCAGCAGCGTCCGGACTAGCGCCGGTGAGCAGTTCTTC. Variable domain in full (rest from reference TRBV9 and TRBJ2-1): DSGVTQTPKHLITATGQRVTLRCSPRSGDLSVYWYQQSLDQGLQFLIQYYNGEERAKGNILERFSAQQFPDLHSELNLSSLELGDSALYFCASSVRTSAGEQFFGPGTRLTVL.

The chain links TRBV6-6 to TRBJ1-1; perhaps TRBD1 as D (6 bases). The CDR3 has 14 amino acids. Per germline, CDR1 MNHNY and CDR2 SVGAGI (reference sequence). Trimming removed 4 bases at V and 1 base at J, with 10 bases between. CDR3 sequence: CASSSGTKNTEAFF. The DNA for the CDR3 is TGTGCCAGCAGTTCCGGGACAAAGAACACTGAAGCTTTCTTT.

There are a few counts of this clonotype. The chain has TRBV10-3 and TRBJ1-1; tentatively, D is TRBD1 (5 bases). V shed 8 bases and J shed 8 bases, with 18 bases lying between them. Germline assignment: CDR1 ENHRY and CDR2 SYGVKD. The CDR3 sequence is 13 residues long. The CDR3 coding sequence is TGTGCCATCGGGGACCGGCGGGTCGGGGAAGCTTTCTTT. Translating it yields CAIGDRRVGEAFF.

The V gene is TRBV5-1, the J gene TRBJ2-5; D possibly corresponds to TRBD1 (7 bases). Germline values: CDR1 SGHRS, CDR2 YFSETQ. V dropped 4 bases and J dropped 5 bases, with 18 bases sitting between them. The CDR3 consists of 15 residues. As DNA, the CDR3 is TGCGCCAGCAGCCAATTGACAGGGAGGTCGGAGACCCAGTACTTC. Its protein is CASSQLTGRSETQYF.

CDR3 amino acids: CASSLHRGRTGELFF. The CDR3 nucleotides read TGTGCCAGCAGTCTCCACAGGGGGCGAACCGGGGAGCTGTTTTTT. The V call is TRBV12-3 or TRBV12-4, the J call TRBJ2-2; 9 bases map to TRBD1. This CDR3 region has 15 residues. V dropped 5 bases and J dropped 5; count of bases not matched to a gene: 6.

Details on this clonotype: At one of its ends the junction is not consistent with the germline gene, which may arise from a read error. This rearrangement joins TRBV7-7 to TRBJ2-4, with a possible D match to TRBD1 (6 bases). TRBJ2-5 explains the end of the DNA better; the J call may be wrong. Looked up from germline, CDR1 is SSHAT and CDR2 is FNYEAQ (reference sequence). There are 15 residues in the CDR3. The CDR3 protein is CASSLTHREKETQYF. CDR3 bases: TGTGCTAGCAGCTTAACTCACAGGGAAAAAGAGACCCAGTACTTC.

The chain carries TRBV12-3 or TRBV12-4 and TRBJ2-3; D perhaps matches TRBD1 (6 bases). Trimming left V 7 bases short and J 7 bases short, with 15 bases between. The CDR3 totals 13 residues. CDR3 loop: CASNQGQGHTQYF. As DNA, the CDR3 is TGTGCCAGCAACCAGGGGCAGGGACATACGCAGTATTTT.

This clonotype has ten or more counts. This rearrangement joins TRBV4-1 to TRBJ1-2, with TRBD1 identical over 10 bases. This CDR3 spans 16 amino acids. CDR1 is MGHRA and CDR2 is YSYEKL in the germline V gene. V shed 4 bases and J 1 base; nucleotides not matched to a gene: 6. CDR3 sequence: CASSLSGQGGNYGYTF. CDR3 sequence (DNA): TGCGCCAGCAGCCTTTCAGGACAGGGGGGTAACTATGGCTACACCTTC.

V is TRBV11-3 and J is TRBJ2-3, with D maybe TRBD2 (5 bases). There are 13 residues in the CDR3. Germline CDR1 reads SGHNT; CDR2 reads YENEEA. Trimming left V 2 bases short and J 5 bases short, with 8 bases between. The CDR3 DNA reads TGTGCCAGCAGCTTATCGGCGGGAGATACGCAGTATTTT. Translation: CASSLSAGDTQYF.

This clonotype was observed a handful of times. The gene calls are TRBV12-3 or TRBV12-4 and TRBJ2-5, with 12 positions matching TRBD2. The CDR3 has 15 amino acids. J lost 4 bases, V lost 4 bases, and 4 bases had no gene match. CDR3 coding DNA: TGTGCCAGCAGTTGGAGGACTAGCGGGGCAGAGACCCAGTACTTC. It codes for CASSWRTSGAETQYF.

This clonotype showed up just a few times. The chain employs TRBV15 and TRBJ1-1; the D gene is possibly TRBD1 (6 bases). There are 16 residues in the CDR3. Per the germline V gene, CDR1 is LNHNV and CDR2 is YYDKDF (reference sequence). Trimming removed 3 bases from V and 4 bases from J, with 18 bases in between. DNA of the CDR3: TGTGCCACCAGCAGGGGTAGGGGGTTGTACCGCACTGAAGCTTTCTTT. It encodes CATSRGRGLYRTEAFF.

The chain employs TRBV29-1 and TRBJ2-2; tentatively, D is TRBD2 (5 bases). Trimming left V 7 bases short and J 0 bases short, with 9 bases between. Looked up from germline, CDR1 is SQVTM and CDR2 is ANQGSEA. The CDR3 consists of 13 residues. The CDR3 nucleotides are TGCAGCGCCGGGGTGCCGAACACCGGGGAGCTGTTTTTT. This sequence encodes CSAGVPNTGELFF.

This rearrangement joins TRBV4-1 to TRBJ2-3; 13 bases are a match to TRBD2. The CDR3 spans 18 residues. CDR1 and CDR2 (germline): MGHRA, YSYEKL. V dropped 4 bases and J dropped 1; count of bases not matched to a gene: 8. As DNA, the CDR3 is TGCGCCAGCAGCCCCATGGGACTAGCGGGGCCGGGCACAGATACGCAGTATTTT. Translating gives CASSPMGLAGPGTDTQYF.

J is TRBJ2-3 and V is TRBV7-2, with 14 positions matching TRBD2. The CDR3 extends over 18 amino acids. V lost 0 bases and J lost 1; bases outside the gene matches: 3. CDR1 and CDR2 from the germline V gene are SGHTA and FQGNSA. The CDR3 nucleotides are TGTGCCAGCAGCTTAGCTCCGACTAGCGGGGGGGGCACAGATACGCAGTATTTT. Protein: CASSLAPTSGGGTDTQYF.

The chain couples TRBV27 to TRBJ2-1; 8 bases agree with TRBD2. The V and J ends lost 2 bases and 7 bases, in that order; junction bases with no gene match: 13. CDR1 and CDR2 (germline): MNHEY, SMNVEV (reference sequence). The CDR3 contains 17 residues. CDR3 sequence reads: CASSLLPTLAGRNEQFF. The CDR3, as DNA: TGTGCCAGCAGTTTACTCCCAACCCTAGCGGGCAGGAATGAGCAGTTCTTC.

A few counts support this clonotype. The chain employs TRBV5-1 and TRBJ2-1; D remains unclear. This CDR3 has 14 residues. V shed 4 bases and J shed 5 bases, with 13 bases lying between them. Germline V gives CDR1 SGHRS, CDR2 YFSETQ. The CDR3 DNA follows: TGCGCCAGCAGCCCCACGACTGGAAACAATGAGCAGTTCTTC. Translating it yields CASSPTTGNNEQFF.